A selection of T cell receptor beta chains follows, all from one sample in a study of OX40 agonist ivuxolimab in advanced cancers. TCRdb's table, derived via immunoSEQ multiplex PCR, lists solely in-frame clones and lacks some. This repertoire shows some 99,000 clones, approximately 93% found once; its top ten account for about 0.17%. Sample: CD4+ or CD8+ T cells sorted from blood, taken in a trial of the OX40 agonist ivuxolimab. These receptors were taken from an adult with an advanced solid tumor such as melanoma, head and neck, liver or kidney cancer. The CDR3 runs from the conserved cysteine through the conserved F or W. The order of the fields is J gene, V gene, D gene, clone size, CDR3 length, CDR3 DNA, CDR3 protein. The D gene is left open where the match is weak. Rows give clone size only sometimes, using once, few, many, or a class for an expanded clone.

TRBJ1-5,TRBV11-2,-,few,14,TGTGCCAGCAGCCCGGGACACCTCAGGGAGCCCCAGCATTTT,CASSPGHLREPQHF
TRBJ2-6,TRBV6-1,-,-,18,TGTGCCAGCAGTGAAGAAGCCAGGGGCATTTCTGGGGCCAACGTCCTGACTTTC,CASSEEARGISGANVLTF
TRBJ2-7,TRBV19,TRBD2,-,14,TGTGCCAGTGGCCTAGCGGGAGGGCCCTACGAGCAGTACTTC,CASGLAGGPYEQYF
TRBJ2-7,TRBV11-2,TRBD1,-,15,TGTGCCAGCAGCCGCTCCGGGACAGGTCTTTACGAGCAGTACTTC,CASSRSGTGLYEQYF
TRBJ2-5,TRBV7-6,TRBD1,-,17,TGTGCCAGCAGCTTAGTGGGGACAGGGAACTCACAAGAGACCCAGTACTTC,CASSLVGTGNSQETQYF
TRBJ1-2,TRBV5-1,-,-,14,TGCGCCAGCAGCTGGGGCCAGCCAGGGGAGGGCTACACCTTC,CASSWGQPGEGYTF
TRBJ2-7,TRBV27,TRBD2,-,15,TGTGCCAGCAGTTTCCTAGCGGGTACCTCCTACGAGCAGTACTTC,CASSFLAGTSYEQYF
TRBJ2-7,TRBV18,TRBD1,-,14,TGTGCCAGCTCACGGGACAGGGGACCCTACGAGCAGTACTTC,CASSRDRGPYEQYF
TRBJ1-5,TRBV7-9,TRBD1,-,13,TGTGCCAGCAGTTGGGACAGACCTCAGCCCCAGCATTTT,CASSWDRPQPQHF
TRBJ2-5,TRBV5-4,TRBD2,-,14,TGTGCCAGCAGCTTGTGGGGAGGGCCGGGGACCCAGTACTTC,CASSLWGGPGTQYF
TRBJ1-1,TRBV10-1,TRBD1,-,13,TGCGCCAGCCGGGACAGGTCGAACACTGAAGCTTTCTTT,CASRDRSNTEAFF
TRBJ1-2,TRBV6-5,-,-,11,TGTGCCAGCAGCACAGGGACCGGCTACACCTTC,CASSTGTGYTF
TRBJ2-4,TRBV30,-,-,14,TGTGCCTGGAGTGTATGGGGCATTGGAAACATTCAGTACTTC,CAWSVWGIGNIQYF
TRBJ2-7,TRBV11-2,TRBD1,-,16,TGTGCCAGCAGCTCATACAGGGGTCCGTTTCTGAACGAGCAGTACTTC,CASSSYRGPFLNEQYF
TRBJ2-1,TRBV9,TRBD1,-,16,TGTGCCAGCAGCCCCCAAATAGGGACAGGCTACAATGAGCAGTTCTTC,CASSPQIGTGYNEQFF
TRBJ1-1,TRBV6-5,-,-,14,TGTGCCAGCAGTTACTCGGGGGCGCCCGCTGAAGCTTTCTTT,CASSYSGAPAEAFF
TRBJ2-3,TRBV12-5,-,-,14,TGTGCTAGTGGTTTGGTTGGGGTCCCAGATACGCAGTATTTT,CASGLVGVPDTQYF
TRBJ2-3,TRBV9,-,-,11,TGTGCCAGCAGCGACCGAGATACGCAGTATTTT,CASSDRDTQYF
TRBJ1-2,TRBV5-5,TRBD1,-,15,TGTGCCAGCAGCTTGGGACAGGGGTCAGACTATGGCTACACCTTC,CASSLGQGSDYGYTF
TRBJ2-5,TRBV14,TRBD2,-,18,TGTGCCAGCAGCCAAGGAAGTATGGGGACTAGCGGCCAAGAGACCCAGTACTTC,CASSQGSMGTSGQETQYF
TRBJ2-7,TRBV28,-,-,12,TGTGCCAGCAGTTTACAGACCTACGAGCAGTACTTC,CASSLQTYEQYF
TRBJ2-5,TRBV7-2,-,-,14,TGTGCCAGCAGATCCCTAGGTTACCAAGAGACCCAGTACTTC,CASRSLGYQETQYF
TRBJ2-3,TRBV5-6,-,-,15,TGTGCCAGCAGCTTGCTGTACGGGGATACAGATACGCAGTATTTT,CASSLLYGDTDTQYF
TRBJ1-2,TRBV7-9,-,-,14,TGTGCCTGCAAACCCACGACAGGAATCTATGGCTACACCTTC,CACKPTTGIYGYTF